This T cell receptor beta chain comes out of a study of blood T cell repertoires in COVID-19. Study-level information: Material from acute and convalescent COVID-19 was sourced from the United States, Italy and Spain. T cells, B-cell-depleted T cells, or PBMCs provided the cDNA or gDNA that served as material.

Original processing notes: From reference gene primer amplification, estimates of nucleated cell counts were derived. The assay was immunoSEQ multiplex PCR, and TCRdb's table has in-frame clones only and misses some. V, J and clone size are taken as reported in that table, and D and trimming were inferred from the DNA itself. The sample consists of 40,000 to 45,000 clones, 70% to 90% of them appearing once. Germline V lookup: CDR1 MNHEY, CDR2 SVGAGI. V shed 8 bases and J 8 bases; nucleotides not matched to a gene: 8. This CDR3 region has 12 residues. The receptor's source is a man aged 55 to 70 with active COVID-19. Sequenced: peripheral blood. This chain connects TRBV6-5 to TRBJ1-2; 7 bases line up with TRBD1. The CDR3 here is CASRRDSLGYTF. In DNA, the CDR3 is TGTGCCAGCCGACGGGACAGTCTAGGCTACACCTTC.